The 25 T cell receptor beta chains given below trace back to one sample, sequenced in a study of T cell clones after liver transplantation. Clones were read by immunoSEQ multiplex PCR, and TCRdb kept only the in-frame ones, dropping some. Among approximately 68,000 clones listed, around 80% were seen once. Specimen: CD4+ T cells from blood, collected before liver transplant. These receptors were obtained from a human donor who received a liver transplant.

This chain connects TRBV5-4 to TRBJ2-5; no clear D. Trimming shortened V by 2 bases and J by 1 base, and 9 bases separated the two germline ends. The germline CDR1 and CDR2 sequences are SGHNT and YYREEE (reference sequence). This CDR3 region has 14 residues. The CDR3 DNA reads TGTGCCAGCAGCTTTCAAACAGTCCAAGAGACCCAGTACTTC. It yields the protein CASSFQTVQETQYF.

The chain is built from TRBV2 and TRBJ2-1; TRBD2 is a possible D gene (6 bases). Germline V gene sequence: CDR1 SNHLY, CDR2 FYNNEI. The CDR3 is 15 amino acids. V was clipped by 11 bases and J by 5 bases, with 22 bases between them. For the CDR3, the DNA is TGTGCCGGACGTACTGGGGGAGGAAGGAACAATGAGCAGTTCTTC. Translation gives CAGRTGGGRNNEQFF.

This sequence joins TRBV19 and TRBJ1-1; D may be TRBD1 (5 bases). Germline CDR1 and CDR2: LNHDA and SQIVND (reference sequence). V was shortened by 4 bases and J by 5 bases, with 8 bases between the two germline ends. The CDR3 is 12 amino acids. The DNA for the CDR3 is TGTGCCAGTAGTAATAAGGGGACTGAAGCTTTCTTT. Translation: CASSNKGTEAFF.

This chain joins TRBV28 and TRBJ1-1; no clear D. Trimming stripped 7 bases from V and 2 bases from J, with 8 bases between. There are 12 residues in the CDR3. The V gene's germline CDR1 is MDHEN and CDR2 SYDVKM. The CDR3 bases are TGTGCCAGCACATCCTCCAACACTGAAGCTTTCTTT. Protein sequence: CASTSSNTEAFF.

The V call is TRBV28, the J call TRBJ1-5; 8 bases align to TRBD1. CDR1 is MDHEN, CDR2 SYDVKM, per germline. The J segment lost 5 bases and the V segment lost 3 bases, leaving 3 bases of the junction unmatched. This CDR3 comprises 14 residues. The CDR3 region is CASSFSRGHQPQHF. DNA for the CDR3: TGTGCCAGCAGTTTTAGCAGGGGGCATCAGCCCCAGCATTTT.

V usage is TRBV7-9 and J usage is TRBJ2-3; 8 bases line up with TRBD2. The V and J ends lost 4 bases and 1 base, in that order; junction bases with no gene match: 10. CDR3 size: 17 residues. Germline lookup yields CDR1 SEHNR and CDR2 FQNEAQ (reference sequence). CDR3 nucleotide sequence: TGTGCCAGCAGCTCCCCCGGGACTAGATGGGGCACAGATACGCAGTATTTT. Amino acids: CASSSPGTRWGTDTQYF.

DNA for the CDR3: TGCGCCAGCAGGTTGCGTGTCGGGGCCTGGGGGGAGACCCAGTACTTC. It encodes CASRLRVGAWGETQYF. The chain uses TRBV5-1 and TRBJ2-5; tentatively, D is TRBD1 or TRBD2 (5 bases each). V dropped 5 bases and J dropped 5 bases, with 22 bases sitting between them. The CDR3 extends over 16 amino acids. Per germline, CDR1 SGHRS and CDR2 YFSETQ.

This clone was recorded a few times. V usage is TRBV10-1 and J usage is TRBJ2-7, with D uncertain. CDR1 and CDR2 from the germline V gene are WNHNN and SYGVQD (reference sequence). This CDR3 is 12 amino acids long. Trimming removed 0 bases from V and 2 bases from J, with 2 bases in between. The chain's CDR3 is CASSESPYEQYF. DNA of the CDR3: TGCGCCAGCAGTGAGTCCCCCTACGAGCAGTACTTC.

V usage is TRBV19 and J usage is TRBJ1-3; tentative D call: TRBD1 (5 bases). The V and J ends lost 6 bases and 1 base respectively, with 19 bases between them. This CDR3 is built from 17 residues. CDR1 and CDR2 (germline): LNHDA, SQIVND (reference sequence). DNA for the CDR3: TGTGCCAGTAGCCCAGTCCAGGGATATCGGTCTGGAAACACCATATATTTT. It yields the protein CASSPVQGYRSGNTIYF.

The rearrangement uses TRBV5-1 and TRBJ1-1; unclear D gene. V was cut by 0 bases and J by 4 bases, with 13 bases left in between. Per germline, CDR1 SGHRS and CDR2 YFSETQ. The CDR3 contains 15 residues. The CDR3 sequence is CASSLVPTRATEAFF. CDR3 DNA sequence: TGCGCCAGCAGCTTGGTTCCAACCCGGGCCACTGAAGCTTTCTTT.

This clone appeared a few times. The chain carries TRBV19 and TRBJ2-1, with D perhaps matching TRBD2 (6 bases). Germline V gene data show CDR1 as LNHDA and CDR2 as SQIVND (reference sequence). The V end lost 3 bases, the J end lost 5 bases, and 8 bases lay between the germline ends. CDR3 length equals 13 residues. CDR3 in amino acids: CASSMGLDNEQFF. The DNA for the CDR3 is TGTGCCAGTAGTATGGGACTTGACAATGAGCAGTTCTTC. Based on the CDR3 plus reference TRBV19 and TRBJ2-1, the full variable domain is DGGITQSPKYLFRKEGQNVTLSCEQNLNHDAMYWYRQDPGQGLRLIYYSQIVNDFQKGDIAEGYSVSREKKESFPLTVTSAQKNPTAFYLCASSMGLDNEQFFGPGTRLTVL.

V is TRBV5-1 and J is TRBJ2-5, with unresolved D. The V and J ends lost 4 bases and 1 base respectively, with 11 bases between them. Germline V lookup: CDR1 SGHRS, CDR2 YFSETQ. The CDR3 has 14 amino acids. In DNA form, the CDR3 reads TGCGCCAGCAGCCCGACGATGCCCCAAGAGACCCAGTACTTC. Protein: CASSPTMPQETQYF. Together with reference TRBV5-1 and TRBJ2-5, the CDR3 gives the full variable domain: KAGVTQTPRYLIKTRGQQVTLSCSPISGHRSVSWYQQTPGQGLQFLFEYFSETQRNKGNFPGRFSGRQFSNSRSEMNVSTLELGDSALYLCASSPTMPQETQYFGPGTRLLVL.

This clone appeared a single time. The CDR3 sequence is CASSLALAGEQFF. The CDR3 nucleotides read TGTGCCAGCAGCTTAGCACTAGCGGGTGAGCAGTTCTTC. The gene calls are TRBV11-2 and TRBJ2-1, with 9 nucleotides matching TRBD2. Germline CDR1 and CDR2: SGHAT and FQNNGV. V dropped 1 base and J dropped 9; count of bases not matched to a gene: 1. The CDR3 extends over 13 amino acids.

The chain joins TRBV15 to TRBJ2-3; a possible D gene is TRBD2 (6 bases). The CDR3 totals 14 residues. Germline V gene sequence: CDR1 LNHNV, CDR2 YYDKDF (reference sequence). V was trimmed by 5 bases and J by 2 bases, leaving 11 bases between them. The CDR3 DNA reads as TGTGCCACCAGCCCGGGAGTAACCACAGATACGCAGTATTTT. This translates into CATSPGVTTDTQYF.

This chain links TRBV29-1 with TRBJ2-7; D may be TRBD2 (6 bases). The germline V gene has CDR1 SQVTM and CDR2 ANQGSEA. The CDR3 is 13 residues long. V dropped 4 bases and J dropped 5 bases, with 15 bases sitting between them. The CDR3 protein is CSVGRPGGDEQYF. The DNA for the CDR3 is TGCAGCGTTGGTCGGCCGGGCGGGGACGAGCAGTACTTC.

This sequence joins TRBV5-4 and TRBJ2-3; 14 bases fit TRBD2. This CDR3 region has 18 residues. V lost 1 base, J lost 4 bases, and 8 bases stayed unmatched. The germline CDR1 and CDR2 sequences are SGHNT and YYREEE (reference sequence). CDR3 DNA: TGTGCCAGCAGCTTGAGGACTAGCGGGAGGAGAGTCCCAGATACGCAGTATTTT. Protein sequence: CASSLRTSGRRVPDTQYF.

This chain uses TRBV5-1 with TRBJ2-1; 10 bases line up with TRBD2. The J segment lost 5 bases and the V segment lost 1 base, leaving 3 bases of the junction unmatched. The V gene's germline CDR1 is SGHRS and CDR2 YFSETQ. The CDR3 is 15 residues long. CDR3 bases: TGCGCCAGCAGCTTGACCCTAGCGGGGGACAATGAGCAGTTCTTC. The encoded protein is CASSLTLAGDNEQFF.

The CDR3 nucleotides are TGTGCCAGCAGTCCCTACCGGACTAGCGGGACCTACAATGAGCAGTTCTTC. Protein product: CASSPYRTSGTYNEQFF. This chain uses TRBV27 with TRBJ2-1; 12 positions match TRBD2. This CDR3 is built from 17 residues. Germline CDR1 MNHEY, CDR2 SMNVEV (reference sequence). The junction had 7 bases not matched to a gene; V was cut back by 5 bases and J by 2 bases.

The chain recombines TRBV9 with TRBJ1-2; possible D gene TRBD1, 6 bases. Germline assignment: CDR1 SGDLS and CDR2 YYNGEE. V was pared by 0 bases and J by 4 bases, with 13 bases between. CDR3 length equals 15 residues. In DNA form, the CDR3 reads TGTGCCAGCAGCGTAGCTGGGGGGCGCGGCTATGGCTACACCTTC. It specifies CASSVAGGRGYGYTF. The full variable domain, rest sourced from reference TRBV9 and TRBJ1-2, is DSGVTQTPKHLITATGQRVTLRCSPRSGDLSVYWYQQSLDQGLQFLIQYYNGEERAKGNILERFSAQQFPDLHSELNLSSLELGDSALYFCASSVAGGRGYGYTFGSGTRLTVV.

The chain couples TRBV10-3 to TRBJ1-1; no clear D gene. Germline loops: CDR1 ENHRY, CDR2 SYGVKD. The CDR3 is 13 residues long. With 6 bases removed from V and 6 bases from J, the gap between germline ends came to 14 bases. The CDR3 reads CAISSYTESEAFF. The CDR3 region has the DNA TGTGCCATCAGCTCGTACACCGAGTCTGAAGCTTTCTTT.

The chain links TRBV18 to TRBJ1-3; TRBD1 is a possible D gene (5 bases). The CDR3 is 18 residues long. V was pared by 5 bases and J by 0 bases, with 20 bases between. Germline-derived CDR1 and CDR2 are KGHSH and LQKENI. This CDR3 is CASSGGGTDRYSGNTIYF. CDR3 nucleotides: TGTGCCAGCTCAGGTGGGGGTACAGATCGATACTCTGGAAACACCATATATTTT.

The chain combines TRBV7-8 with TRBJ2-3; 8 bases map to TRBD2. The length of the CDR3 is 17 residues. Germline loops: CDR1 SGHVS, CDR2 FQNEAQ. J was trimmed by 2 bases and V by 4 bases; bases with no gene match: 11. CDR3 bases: TGTGCCAGCAGCTCCGGGGGGGCTAGCCAGACCACAGATACGCAGTATTTT. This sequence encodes CASSSGGASQTTDTQYF.

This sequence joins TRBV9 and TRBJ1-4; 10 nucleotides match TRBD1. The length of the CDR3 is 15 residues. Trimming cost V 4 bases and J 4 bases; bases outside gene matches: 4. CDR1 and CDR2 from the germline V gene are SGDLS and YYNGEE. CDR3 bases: TGTGCCAGCAGCCCCCGGGACAGGGGTAATGAAAAACTGTTTTTT. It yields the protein CASSPRDRGNEKLFF.

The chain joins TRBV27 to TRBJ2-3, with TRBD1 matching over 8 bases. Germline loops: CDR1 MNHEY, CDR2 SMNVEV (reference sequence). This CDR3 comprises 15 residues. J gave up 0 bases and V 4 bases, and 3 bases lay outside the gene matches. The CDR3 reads CASSSRTGSTDTQYF. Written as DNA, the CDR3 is TGTGCCAGCAGTTCTCGGACAGGGAGCACAGATACGCAGTATTTT.

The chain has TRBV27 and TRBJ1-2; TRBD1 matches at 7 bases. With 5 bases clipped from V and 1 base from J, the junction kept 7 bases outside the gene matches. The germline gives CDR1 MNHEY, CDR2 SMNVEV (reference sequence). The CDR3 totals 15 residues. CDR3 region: CASSPRTGLNYGYTF. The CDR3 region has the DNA TGTGCCAGCAGTCCCAGGACAGGCCTTAACTATGGCTACACCTTC.